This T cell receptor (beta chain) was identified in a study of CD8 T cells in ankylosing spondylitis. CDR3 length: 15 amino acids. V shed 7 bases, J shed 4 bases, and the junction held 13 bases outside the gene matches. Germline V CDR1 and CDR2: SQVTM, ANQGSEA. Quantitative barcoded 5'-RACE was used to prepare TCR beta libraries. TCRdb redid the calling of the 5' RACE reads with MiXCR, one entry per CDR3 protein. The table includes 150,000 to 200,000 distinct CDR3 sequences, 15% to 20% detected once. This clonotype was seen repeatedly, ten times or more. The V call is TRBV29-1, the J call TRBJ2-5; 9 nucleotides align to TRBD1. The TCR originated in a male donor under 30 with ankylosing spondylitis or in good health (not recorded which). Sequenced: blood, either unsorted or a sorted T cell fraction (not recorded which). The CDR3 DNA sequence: TGCAGCGCTGGTAGGGACAGGGCGGTAGGAGAGACCCAGTACTTC. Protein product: CSAGRDRAVGETQYF. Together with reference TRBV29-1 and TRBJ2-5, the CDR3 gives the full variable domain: SAVISQKPSRDICQRGTSLTIQCQVDSQVTMMFWYRQQPGQSLTLIATANQGSEATYESGFVIDKFPISRPNLTFSTLTVSNMSPEDSSIYLCSAGRDRAVGETQYFGPGTRLLVL.